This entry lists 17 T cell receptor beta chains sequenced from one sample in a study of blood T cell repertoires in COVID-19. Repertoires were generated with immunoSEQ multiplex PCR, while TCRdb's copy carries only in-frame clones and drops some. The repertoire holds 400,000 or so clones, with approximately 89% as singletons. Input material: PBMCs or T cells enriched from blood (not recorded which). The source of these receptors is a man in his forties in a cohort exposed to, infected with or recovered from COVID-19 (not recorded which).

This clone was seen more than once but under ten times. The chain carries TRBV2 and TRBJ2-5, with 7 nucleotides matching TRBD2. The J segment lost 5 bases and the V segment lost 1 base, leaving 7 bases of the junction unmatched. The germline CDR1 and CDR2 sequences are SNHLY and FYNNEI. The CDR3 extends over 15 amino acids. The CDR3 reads CASSEVGTKEETQYF. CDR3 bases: TGTGCCAGCAGTGAAGTCGGGACTAAAGAGGAGACCCAGTACTTC.

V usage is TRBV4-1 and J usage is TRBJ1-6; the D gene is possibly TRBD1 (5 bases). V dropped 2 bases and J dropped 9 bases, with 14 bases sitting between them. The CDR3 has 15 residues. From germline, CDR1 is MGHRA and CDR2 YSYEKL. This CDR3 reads CASSQQGDASSPLHF. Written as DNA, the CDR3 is TGCGCCAGCAGCCAACAGGGTGATGCGTCTTCACCCCTCCACTTT.

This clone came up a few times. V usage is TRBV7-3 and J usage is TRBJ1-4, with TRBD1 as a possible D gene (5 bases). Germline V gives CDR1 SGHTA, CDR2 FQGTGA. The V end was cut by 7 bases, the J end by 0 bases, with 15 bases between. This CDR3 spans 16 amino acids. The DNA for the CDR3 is TGTGCCAGCAACTCGACCCGGGGGGCAACTAATGAAAAACTGTTTTTT. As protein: CASNSTRGATNEKLFF.

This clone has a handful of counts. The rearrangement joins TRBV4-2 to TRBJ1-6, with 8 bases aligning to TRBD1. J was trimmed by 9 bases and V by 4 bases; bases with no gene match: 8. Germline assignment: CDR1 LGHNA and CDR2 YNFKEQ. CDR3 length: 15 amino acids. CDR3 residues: CASSPEDRGGSPLHF. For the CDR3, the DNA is TGTGCCAGCAGCCCGGAAGACAGGGGTGGTTCACCCCTCCACTTT.

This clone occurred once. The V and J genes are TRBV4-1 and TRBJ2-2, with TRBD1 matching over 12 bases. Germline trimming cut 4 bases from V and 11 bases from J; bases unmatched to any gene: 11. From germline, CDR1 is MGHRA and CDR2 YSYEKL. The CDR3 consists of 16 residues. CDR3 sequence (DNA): TGCGCCAGCAGCCCGGGACAGGGGGCGCCCCGGGGAGAGCTGTTTTTT. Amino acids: CASSPGQGAPRGELFF.

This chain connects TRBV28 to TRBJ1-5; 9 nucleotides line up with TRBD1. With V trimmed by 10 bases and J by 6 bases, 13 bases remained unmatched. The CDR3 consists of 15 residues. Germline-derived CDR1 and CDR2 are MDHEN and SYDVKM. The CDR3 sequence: CATSPSTGGVQPQHF. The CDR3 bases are TGTGCCACCTCACCCAGCACAGGGGGCGTTCAGCCCCAGCATTTT.

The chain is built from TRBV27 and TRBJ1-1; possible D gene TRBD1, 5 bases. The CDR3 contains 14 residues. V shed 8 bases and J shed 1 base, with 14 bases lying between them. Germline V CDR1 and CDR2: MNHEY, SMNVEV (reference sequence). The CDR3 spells CASSLREGNTEAFF. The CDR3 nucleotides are TGTGCCAGCTCGCTCAGGGAGGGGAACACTGAAGCTTTCTTT.

The CDR3 region has the DNA TGTGCCAGCAGCTCGTTAGTGGGTCGGGGCAATCAGCCCCAGCATTTT. This codes for CASSSLVGRGNQPQHF. The chain joins TRBV7-8 to TRBJ1-5, with D unclear. V was shortened by 4 bases and J by 2 bases, with 15 bases between the two germline ends. Germline V CDR1 and CDR2: SGHVS, FQNEAQ. The CDR3 totals 16 residues.

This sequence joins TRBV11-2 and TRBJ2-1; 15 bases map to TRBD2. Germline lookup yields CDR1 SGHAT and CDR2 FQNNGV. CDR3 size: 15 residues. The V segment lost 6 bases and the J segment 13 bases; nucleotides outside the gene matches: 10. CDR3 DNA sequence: TGTGCCAGCAGACGACCGGGACTAGCGGGAGGTCACCAGTTCTTC. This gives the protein CASRRPGLAGGHQFF.

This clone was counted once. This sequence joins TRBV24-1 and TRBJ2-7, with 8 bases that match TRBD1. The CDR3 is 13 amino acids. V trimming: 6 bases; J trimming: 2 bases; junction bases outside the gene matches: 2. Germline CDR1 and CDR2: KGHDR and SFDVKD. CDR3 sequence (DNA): TGTGCCACCAGTAGCAGGGGGCCCTACGAGCAGTACTTC. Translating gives CATSSRGPYEQYF.

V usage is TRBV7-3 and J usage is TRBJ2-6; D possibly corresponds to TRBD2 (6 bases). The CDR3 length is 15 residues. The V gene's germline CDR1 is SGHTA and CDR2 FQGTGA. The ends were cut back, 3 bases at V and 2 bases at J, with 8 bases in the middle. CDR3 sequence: CASSFGGTGANVLTF. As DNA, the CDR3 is TGTGCCAGCAGCTTCGGCGGGACTGGGGCCAACGTCCTGACTTTC. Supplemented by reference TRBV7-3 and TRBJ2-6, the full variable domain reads GAGVSQTPSNKVTEKGKYVELRCDPISGHTALYWYRQSLGQGPEFLIYFQGTGAADDSGLPNDRFFAVRPEGSVSTLKIQRTERGDSAVYLCASSFGGTGANVLTFGAGSRLTVL.

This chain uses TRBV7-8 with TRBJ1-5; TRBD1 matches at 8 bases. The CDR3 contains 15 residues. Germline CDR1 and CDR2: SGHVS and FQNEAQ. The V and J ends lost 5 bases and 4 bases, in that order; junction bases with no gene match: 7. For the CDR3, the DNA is TGTGCCAGCAGCACCCGGACAGGGATTAATCAGCCCCAGCATTTT. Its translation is CASSTRTGINQPQHF. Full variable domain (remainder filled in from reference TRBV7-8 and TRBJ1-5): GAGVSQSPRYKVAKRGQDVALRCDPISGHVSLFWYQQALGQGPEFLTYFQNEAQLDKSGLPSDRFFAERPEGSVSTLKIQRTQQEDSAVYLCASSTRTGINQPQHFGDGTRLSIL.

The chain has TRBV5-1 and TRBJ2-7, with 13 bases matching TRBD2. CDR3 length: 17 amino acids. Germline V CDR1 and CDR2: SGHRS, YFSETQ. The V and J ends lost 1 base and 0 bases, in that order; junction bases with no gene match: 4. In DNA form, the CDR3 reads TGCGCCAGCAGCTTGAGGACTAGCGGGAGTCCCTCCTACGAGCAGTACTTC. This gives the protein CASSLRTSGSPSYEQYF.

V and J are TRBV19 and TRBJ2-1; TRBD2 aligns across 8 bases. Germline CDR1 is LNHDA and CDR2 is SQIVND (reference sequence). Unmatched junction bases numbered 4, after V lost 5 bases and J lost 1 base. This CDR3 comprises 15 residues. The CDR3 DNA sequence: TGTGCCAGTAGTCCTACGGGGGGGTCCTACAATGAGCAGTTCTTC. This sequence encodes CASSPTGGSYNEQFF.

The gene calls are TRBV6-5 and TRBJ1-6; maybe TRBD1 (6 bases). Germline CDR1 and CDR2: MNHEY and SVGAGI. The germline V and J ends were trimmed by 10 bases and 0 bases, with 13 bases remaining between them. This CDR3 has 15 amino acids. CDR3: CAIQTGSSYNSPLHF. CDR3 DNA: TGTGCCATCCAAACAGGGAGCTCCTATAATTCACCCCTCCACTTT.

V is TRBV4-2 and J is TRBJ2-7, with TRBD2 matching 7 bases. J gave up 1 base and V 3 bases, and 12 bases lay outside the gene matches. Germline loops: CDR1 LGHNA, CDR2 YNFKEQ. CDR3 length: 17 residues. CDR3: CASSQGVAGSGSYEQYF. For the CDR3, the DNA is TGTGCCAGCAGCCAGGGGGTTGCTGGTAGCGGGTCCTACGAGCAGTACTTC.

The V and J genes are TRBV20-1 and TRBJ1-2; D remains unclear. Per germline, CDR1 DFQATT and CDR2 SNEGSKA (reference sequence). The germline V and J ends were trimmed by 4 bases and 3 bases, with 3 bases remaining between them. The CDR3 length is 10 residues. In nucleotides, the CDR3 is TGCAGTGCTACTGACTATGGCTACACCTTC. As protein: CSATDYGYTF.